This T cell receptor beta chain derives from a study of shared T cell receptors in the human thymus. V was cut by 5 bases and J by 0 bases, with 17 bases left in between. From germline, CDR1 is GTSNPN and CDR2 SVGIG (reference sequence). This CDR3 is built from 16 residues. This clone was seen only once. The repertoire was sequenced with immunoSEQ multiplex PCR; TCRdb's copy has only in-frame clones and lacks some. The table records about 400,000 clones, approximately 95% of them present only once. Sequencing was performed on thymocytes. This clonotype was obtained from a human donor. The chain combines TRBV30 with TRBJ2-4; either TRBD1 or TRBD2 may fit D (6 bases each). The chain's CDR3 is CAWDRGGTLAKNIQYF. The CDR3 nucleotides read TGTGCCTGGGACAGAGGGGGGACTTTAGCCAAAAACATTCAGTACTTC.